This T cell receptor (beta chain) was profiled in a study of CD8 T cells in ankylosing spondylitis. Study-wide findings and caveats: Eight highly homologous variants formed a TCR beta motif that appeared characteristic of ankylosing spondylitis blood.

The table lists this clonotype with a few counts. The antigen is not known. TCRdb processed the 5' RACE reads anew with MiXCR; each CDR3 protein has one entry. Here the sample spans under 150,000 distinct CDR3 sequences, more than 15% being singletons. The source is a male donor with ankylosing spondylitis. Sequencing input: blood, either unsorted or a sorted T cell fraction (not recorded which).

DNA of the CDR3: TGTGCCAGCAGGTCCTCTAGCGGACCGACCTACGAGCAGTACTTC. It yields the protein CASRSSSGPTYEQYF. This chain links TRBV5-6 with TRBJ2-7, with 7 bases matching TRBD2. The trim removed 5 bases at V and 2 bases at J, leaving 10 bases unmatched. This CDR3 comprises 15 residues. CDR1 SGHDT and CDR2 YYEEEE come from the germline V gene.